Listed below are T cell receptor beta chains from one sample, sequenced in a study of OX40 agonist ivuxolimab in advanced cancers. The assay was immunoSEQ multiplex PCR, and TCRdb's table has in-frame clones only and misses some. The table has about 19,000 clones, nearly 85% seen once. Material: CD4+ or CD8+ T cells sorted from blood, obtained in a trial of the OX40 agonist ivuxolimab. Source of these receptors: an adult with an advanced solid tumor such as melanoma, head and neck, liver or kidney cancer. CDR3s include the opening cysteine and the closing phenylalanine or tryptophan. The order of the fields is D gene, V gene, clone size, J gene, CDR3 DNA, CDR3 protein. A D gene is named only where the DNA matches it firmly. Clone size is given for some rows only: seen once, a few or many times, or a class if the clone is expanded.

-	TRBV27	once	TRBJ2-3	TGTGCCAGCAGTGGTGGGTGGGGGGGCCCGATTGATACGCAGTATTTT	CASSGGWGGPIDTQYF
-	TRBV27	-	TRBJ2-7	TGTGCCAGCAGTTTATCAAGGGGGATGAGCGAGCAGTACTTC	CASSLSRGMSEQYF
TRBD2	TRBV7-9	-	TRBJ2-7	TGTGCCAGCAGTATTGTAGCGGGGGCCGCCTACGAGCAGTACTTC	CASSIVAGAAYEQYF
-	TRBV11-3	-	TRBJ1-1	TGTGCCAGCAGCTTAGCAGGGACGAACACTGAAGCTTTCTTT	CASSLAGTNTEAFF
TRBD2	TRBV2	-	TRBJ2-3	TGTGCCAGCAGTAACGGACTAGCGGGGGCCCTCACAGATACGCAGTATTTT	CASSNGLAGALTDTQYF
-	TRBV5-1	-	TRBJ1-1	TGCGCCAGCACCGCCGGGGATTCGGACGCTGAAGCTTTCTTT	CASTAGDSDAEAFF
-	TRBV9	-	TRBJ2-3	TGTGCCAGCAGCACCCCCAGGGGGGACAGCACAGATACGCAGTATTTT	CASSTPRGDSTDTQYF
-	TRBV10-2	-	TRBJ2-7	TGCGCCAGCACCGTAAGTGAGTCCTACGAGCAGTACTTC	CASTVSESYEQYF
-	TRBV11-2	-	TRBJ1-2	TGTGCCAGCAGCTTTAGGGGATCCGACGGCTACACCTTC	CASSFRGSDGYTF
-	TRBV28	-	TRBJ1-1	TGTGCCAGCAGTTCAAATTCTCCTGAAGCTTTCTTT	CASSSNSPEAFF
-	TRBV29-1	-	TRBJ1-2	TGCAGCGTTGATGGTGGCGGTACCTTC	CSVDGGGTF
-	TRBV9	-	TRBJ2-1	TGTGCCAGCAGCGTTTCAGGGATTAATGAGCAGTTCTTC	CASSVSGINEQFF
-	TRBV4-3	-	TRBJ1-1	TGCGCCAGCAGCCAAGAATCCACAGGATTGAACACTGAAGCTTTCTTT	CASSQESTGLNTEAFF
TRBD1	TRBV28	-	TRBJ1-4	TGTGCCAGCAGCCAGACAGGGGGCACGGGTGAAAAACTGTTTTTT	CASSQTGGTGEKLFF
-	TRBV29-1	-	TRBJ2-7	TGCAGCGTTGAACTTAGGACGTCGACGGGCTACGAGCAGTACTTC	CSVELRTSTGYEQYF
TRBD2	TRBV7-6	-	TRBJ2-7	TGTGCCAGCAGCTTAACTGGGGGGGGAAACTACGAGCAGTACTTC	CASSLTGGGNYEQYF
-	TRBV7-3	-	TRBJ2-1	TGTGCCAGCAGCTTAACTGGGGACACATACAATGAGCAGTTCTTC	CASSLTGDTYNEQFF
TRBD1	TRBV7-6	-	TRBJ1-2	TGTGCCAGCAGCTCCGGACAGGGTTATGGCTACACCTTC	CASSSGQGYGYTF
TRBD2	TRBV30	-	TRBJ2-1	TGTGCCTGCGGACTAGTAGCCTACAATGAGCAGTTCTTC	CACGLVAYNEQFF
TRBD2	TRBV28	-	TRBJ2-3	TGTGCCAGCAGTCCACCAGGACTAGCGGCCACAGATACGCAGTATTTT	CASSPPGLAATDTQYF
-	TRBV5-1	-	TRBJ2-3	TGCGCCAGCAGCTCGATGTGGGGGGCAGACACAGATACGCAGTATTTT	CASSSMWGADTDTQYF
-	TRBV6-1	-	TRBJ2-1	TGTGCCAGCAGTGAATGGGCCGGACACCCCGAGCAGTTCTTC	CASSEWAGHPEQFF
-	TRBV5-1	once	TRBJ2-1	TGCGCCAGCAGCTTGTTCGGAGGGTCTAACAATGAGCAGTTCTTC	CASSLFGGSNNEQFF
-	TRBV7-3	-	TRBJ2-7	TGTGCCAGCAGCTCGGGACCTGGAGGCGAGCAGTACTTC	CASSSGPGGEQYF
-	TRBV29-1	-	TRBJ1-1	TGCAGCGTTGATACGGGCGCTGAAGCTTTCTTT	CSVDTGAEAFF
-	TRBV7-9	-	TRBJ2-7	TGTGCCAGCAGCTACACACAGACCTCCTACGAGCAGTACTTC	CASSYTQTSYEQYF
TRBD1	TRBV6-5	-	TRBJ1-2	TGTGCCAGCAGCGGACAGGGTAATGGCTACACCTTC	CASSGQGNGYTF
TRBD1	TRBV10-3	-	TRBJ2-1	TGTGCCACCACGGACAGGGGGGCCTACAATGAGCAGTTCTTC	CATTDRGAYNEQFF
TRBD1	TRBV5-4	-	TRBJ1-1	TGTGCCAGCGGCCCAACAGGGGTTGGCACTGAAGCTTTCTTT	CASGPTGVGTEAFF
TRBD1	TRBV13	-	TRBJ1-2	TGTGCCAGCACCCGGGACAGGGGTACATTTTACTATGGCTACACCTTC	CASTRDRGTFYYGYTF
TRBD2	TRBV15	-	TRBJ2-1	TGTGCCACCAGCAGAGAACTAGCGGGGCTCTACAATGAGCAGTTCTTC	CATSRELAGLYNEQFF
TRBD1	TRBV25-1	-	TRBJ1-1	TGTGCCAGCAGTGGTCACAGGGGGCGCGGCACTGAAGCTTTCTTT	CASSGHRGRGTEAFF
TRBD1	TRBV19	-	TRBJ2-7	TGTGCCAGTAGTATCATCCCCCCAGGGGGTACGGAGTACGAGCAGTACTTC	CASSIIPPGGTEYEQYF
-	TRBV7-9	-	TRBJ1-1	TGTGCCAGCAGCTTAGACGGAGCGAACACTGAAGCTTTCTTT	CASSLDGANTEAFF
-	TRBV28	-	TRBJ1-1	TGTGCCAGCAGTTTGATCTCGGGGGAAGCTTTCTTT	CASSLISGEAFF
-	TRBV19	-	TRBJ1-5	TGTGCCAGTAGTATTAAGGGCCGGGTTATGCCCAATCAGCCCCAGCATTTT	CASSIKGRVMPNQPQHF
TRBD1	TRBV30	-	TRBJ2-5	TGTGCCTGGCGTGGCAGGGGGCGGTATCCCTCCTTTAATTGGGAGACCCAGTACTTC	CAWRGRGRYPSFNWETQYF
-	TRBV6-6	-	TRBJ2-1	TGTGCCAGCAGTTACTCAGCCGGTGAAGAGCAGTTCTTC	CASSYSAGEEQFF
-	TRBV19	few	TRBJ2-1	TGTGCCAGTAGTTGGGGGGCCCCGAATGAGCAGTTCTTC	CASSWGAPNEQFF
TRBD1	TRBV25-1	-	TRBJ1-1	TGTGCCAGCAGTGGACAGGGTTGGAACACTGAAGCTTTCTTT	CASSGQGWNTEAFF
TRBD2	TRBV10-1	-	TRBJ2-7	TGCGCCAGCAGCCCCCGGGAGGGCGCCGGGCAGTACTTC	CASSPREGAGQYF
-	TRBV27	-	TRBJ2-3	TGTGCCAGCAGTCTGACCCAAGATACGCAGTATTTT	CASSLTQDTQYF
-	TRBV19	-	TRBJ1-5	TGTGCCAGCCACTACGGTAGCAATCAGCCCCAGCATTTT	CASHYGSNQPQHF
-	TRBV5-1	-	TRBJ2-7	TGCGCCAGCAGAATAGATTGGGGAGGATCCTACGAGCAGTACTTC	CASRIDWGGSYEQYF
TRBD1	TRBV5-6	-	TRBJ1-3	TGTGCCAGCAGCTCGAATCCCCGACAGGGGCCGCTAGGAAACACCATATATTTT	CASSSNPRQGPLGNTIYF
-	TRBV5-5	-	TRBJ2-5	TGTGCCAGCAGCCAATGGGACATACGGGGCCAAGAGACCCAGTACTTC	CASSQWDIRGQETQYF
-	TRBV27	-	TRBJ2-7	TGTGCCAGCAGTTTGGCAGGGACACTCGAGCAGTACTTC	CASSLAGTLEQYF
TRBD2	TRBV7-9	-	TRBJ2-1	TGTGCCAGCAGCTCCTTCACTAGCGGGGGGGATAATGAGCAGTTCTTC	CASSSFTSGGDNEQFF
-	TRBV4-1	few	TRBJ1-2	TGCGCCAGCAGCCAAGGACGGACATCCTATGGCTACACCTTC	CASSQGRTSYGYTF
-	TRBV7-9	-	TRBJ2-1	TGTGCCAGCAGCTTAGAATCCGGGGCGCGAAATGAGCAGTTCTTC	CASSLESGARNEQFF